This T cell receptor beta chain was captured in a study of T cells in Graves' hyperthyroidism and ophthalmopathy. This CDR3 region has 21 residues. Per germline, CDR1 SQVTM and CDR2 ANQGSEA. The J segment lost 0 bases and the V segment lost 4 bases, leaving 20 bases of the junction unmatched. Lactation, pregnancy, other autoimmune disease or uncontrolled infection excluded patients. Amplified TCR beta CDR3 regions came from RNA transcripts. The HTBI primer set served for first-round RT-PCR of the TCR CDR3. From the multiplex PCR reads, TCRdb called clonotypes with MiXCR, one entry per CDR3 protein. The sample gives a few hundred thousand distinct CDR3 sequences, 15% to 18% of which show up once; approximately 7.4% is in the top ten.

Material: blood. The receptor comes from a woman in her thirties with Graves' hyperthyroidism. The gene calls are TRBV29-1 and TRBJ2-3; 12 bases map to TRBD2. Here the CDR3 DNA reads TGCAGCGTTGCCAGGGTAGGACTAGCGGGATCCACCGGCTTTAGCACAGATACGCAGTATTTT. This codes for CSVARVGLAGSTGFSTDTQYF.